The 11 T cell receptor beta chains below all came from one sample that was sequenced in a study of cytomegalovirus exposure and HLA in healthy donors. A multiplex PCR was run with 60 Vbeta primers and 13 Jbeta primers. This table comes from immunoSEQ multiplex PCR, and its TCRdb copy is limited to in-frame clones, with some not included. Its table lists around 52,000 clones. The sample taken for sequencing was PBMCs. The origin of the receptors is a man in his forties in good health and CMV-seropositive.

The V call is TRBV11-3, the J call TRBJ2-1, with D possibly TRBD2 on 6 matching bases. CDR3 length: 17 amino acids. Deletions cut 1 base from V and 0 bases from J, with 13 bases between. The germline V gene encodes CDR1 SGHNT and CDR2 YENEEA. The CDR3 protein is CASSLGVSGSSYNEQFF. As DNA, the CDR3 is TGTGCCAGCAGCTTAGGAGTTAGCGGAAGCTCCTACAATGAGCAGTTCTTC.

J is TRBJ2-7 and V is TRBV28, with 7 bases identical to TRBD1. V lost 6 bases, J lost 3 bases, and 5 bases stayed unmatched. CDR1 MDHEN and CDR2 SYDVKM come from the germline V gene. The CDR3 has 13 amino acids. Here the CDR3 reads CASRPGQIYEQYF. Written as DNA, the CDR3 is TGTGCCAGCAGGCCGGGACAGATCTACGAGCAGTACTTC.

CDR3 loop: CASSEGSLRETQYF. CDR3 nucleotides: TGTGCCAGCAGTGAAGGGAGCCTGCGTGAGACCCAGTACTTC. This sequence joins TRBV2 and TRBJ2-5; D ambiguous. Deletions cut 1 base from V and 5 bases from J, with 11 bases between. Germline CDR1 is SNHLY and CDR2 is FYNNEI. The CDR3 length is 14 residues.

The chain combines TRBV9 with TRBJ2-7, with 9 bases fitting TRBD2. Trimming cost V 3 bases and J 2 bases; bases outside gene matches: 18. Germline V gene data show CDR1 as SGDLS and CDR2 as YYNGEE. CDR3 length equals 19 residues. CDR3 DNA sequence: TGTGCCAGCAGCGACCAGGCGGGGGCTAGCGGGGTAATCCCCTACGAGCAGTACTTC. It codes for CASSDQAGASGVIPYEQYF.

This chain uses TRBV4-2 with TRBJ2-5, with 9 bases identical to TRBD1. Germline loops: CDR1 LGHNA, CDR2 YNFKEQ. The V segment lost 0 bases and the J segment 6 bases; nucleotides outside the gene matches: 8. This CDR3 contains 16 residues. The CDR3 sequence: CASSQEGWGTGKTQYF. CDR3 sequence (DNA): TGTGCCAGCAGCCAAGAAGGGTGGGGGACAGGGAAGACCCAGTACTTC.

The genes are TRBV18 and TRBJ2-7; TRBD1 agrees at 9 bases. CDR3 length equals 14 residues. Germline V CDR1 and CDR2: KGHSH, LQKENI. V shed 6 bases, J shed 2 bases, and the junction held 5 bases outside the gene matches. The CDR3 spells CASSPTGGAYEQYF. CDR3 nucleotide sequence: TGTGCCAGCTCTCCGACAGGGGGAGCCTACGAGCAGTACTTC.

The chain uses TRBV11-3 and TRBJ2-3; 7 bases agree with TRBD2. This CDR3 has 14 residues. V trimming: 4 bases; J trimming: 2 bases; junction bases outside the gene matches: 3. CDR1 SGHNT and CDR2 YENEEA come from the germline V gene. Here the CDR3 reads CASSSSGVTDTQYF. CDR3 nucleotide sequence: TGTGCCAGCAGCTCCAGCGGGGTCACAGATACGCAGTATTTT.

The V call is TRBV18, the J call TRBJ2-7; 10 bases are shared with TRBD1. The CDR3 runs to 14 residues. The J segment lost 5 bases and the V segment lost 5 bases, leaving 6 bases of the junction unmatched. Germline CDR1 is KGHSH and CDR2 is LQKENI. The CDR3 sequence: CASSAGTGDHEQYF. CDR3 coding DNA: TGTGCCAGCTCAGCCGGGACAGGGGACCACGAGCAGTACTTC.

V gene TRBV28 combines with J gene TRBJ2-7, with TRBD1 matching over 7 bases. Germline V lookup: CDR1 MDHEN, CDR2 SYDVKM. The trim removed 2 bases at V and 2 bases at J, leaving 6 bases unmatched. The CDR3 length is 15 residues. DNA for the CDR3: TGTGCCAGCAGTTTAGGGACAGATCAAACCTACGAGCAGTACTTC. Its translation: CASSLGTDQTYEQYF.

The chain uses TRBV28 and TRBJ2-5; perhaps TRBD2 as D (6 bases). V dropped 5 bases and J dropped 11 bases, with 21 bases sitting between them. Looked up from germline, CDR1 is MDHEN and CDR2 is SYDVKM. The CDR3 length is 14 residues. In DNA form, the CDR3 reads TGTGCCAGCAGTCCGGGGGTAGATTTCGGCCGGCAGTACTTC. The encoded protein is CASSPGVDFGRQYF.

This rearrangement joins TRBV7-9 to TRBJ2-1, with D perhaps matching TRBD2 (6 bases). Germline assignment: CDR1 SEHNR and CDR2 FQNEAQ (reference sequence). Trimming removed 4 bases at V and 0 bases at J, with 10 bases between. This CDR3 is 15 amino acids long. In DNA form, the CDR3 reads TGTGCCAGCAGCTATCGGGAGAGCTCCTACAATGAGCAGTTCTTC. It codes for CASSYRESSYNEQFF.